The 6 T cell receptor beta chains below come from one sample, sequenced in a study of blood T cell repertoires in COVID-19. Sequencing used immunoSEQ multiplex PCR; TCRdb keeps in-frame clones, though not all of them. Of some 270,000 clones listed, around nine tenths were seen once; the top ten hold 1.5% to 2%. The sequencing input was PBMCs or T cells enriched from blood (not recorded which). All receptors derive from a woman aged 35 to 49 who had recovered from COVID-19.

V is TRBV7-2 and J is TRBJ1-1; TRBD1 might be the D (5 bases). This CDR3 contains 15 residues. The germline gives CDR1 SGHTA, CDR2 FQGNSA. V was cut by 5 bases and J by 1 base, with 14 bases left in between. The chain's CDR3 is CASSPSGTENTEAFF. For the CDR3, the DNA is TGTGCCAGCAGCCCTAGCGGGACGGAGAACACTGAAGCTTTCTTT.

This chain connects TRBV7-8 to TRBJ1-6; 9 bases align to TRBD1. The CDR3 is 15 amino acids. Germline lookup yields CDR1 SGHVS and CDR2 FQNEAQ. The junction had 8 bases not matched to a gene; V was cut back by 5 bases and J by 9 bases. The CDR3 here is CASSLGTGRGSPLHF. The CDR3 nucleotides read TGTGCCAGCAGCCTAGGGACAGGGCGCGGTTCACCCCTCCACTTT.

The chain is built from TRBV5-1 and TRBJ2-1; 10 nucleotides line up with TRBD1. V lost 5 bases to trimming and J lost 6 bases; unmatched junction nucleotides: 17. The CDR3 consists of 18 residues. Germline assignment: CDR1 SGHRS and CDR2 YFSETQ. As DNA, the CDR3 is TGCGCCAGCAGGCCCACCACACACGGGACAGGGGTAGTCAATGAGCAGTTCTTC. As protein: CASRPTTHGTGVVNEQFF.

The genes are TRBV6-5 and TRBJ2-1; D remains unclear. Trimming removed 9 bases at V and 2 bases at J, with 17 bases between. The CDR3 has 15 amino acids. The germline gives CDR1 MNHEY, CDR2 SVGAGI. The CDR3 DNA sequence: TGTGCCAGTAAAGTTACGCGCGGAACCTACAATGAGCAGTTCTTC. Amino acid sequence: CASKVTRGTYNEQFF.

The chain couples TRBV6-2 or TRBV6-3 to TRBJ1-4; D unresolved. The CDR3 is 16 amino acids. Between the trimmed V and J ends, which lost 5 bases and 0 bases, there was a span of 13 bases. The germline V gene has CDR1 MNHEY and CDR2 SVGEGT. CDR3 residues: CASSPLPGATNEKLFF. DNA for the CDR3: TGTGCCAGCAGTCCACTTCCGGGTGCAACTAATGAAAAACTGTTTTTT.

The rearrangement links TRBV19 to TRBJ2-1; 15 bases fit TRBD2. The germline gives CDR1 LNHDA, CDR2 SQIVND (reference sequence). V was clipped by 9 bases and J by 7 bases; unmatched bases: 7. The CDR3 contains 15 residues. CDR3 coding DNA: TGTGCCAGCACAACCGGGACTAGCGGGAGGAATGAGCAGTTCTTC. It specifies CASTTGTSGRNEQFF. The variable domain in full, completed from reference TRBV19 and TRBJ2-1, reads DGGITQSPKYLFRKEGQNVTLSCEQNLNHDAMYWYRQDPGQGLRLIYYSQIVNDFQKGDIAEGYSVSREKKESFPLTVTSAQKNPTAFYLCASTTGTSGRNEQFFGPGTRLTVL.